Following are 30 T cell receptor beta chains from one sample sequenced in a study of vaccination and CD4 T cells after COVID-19. These receptors' antigens are unknown. Cultured CD4+ T-cell DNA underwent Oncomine TCR Beta short-read sequencing. TCRdb analysed the PCR reads with MiXCR anew, one entry per CDR3 protein. The table records about 11,000 distinct CDR3 sequences, about 53% of them present only once. Treatment noted: roughly 10-day PBMC culture with coronavirus spike peptide pools or control peptides (ViraFEST assay). Material for sequencing was CD4+ T cells from blood, cultured in vitro. The receptors stem from a human donor who had recovered from COVID-19.

In its sample, this clonotype was seen a few times. This chain joins TRBV24-1 and TRBJ1-2; 11 positions agree with TRBD1. Germline CDR1 KGHDR, CDR2 SFDVKD. The CDR3 is made up of 18 amino acids. V lost 2 bases, J lost 4 bases, and 11 bases stayed unmatched. The CDR3 loop reads CATSDSGQGASPLYGYTF. In nucleotides, the CDR3 is TGTGCCACCAGTGATTCTGGACAGGGGGCGAGCCCTCTCTATGGCTACACCTTC.

This chain connects TRBV7-9 to TRBJ1-3, with TRBD1 identical over 9 bases. The CDR3 sequence is 18 residues long. Trimming cost V 0 bases and J 0 bases; bases outside gene matches: 6. The germline CDR1 and CDR2 sequences are SEHNR and FQNEAQ (reference sequence). The DNA of the CDR3 is TGTGCCAGCAGCTTAGCAGTCGAGACAGGGGGCTCTGGAAACACCATATATTTT. This encodes CASSLAVETGGSGNTIYF.

The chain couples TRBV7-2 to TRBJ2-3, with TRBD2 as a possible D gene (6 bases). This CDR3 spans 15 amino acids. Germline CDR1 reads SGHTA; CDR2 reads FQGNSA. V shed 4 bases and J shed 1 base, with 12 bases lying between them. The CDR3 spells CASSSRRGGTDTQYF. In DNA, the CDR3 is TGTGCCAGCAGCTCGCGGAGGGGAGGCACAGATACGCAGTATTTT.

The V call is TRBV5-4, the J call TRBJ1-5; D is possibly TRBD1 (6 bases). Trimming left V 2 bases short and J 8 bases short, with 11 bases between. In germline, CDR1 is SGHNT, CDR2 YYREEE (reference sequence). This CDR3 comprises 13 residues. The CDR3 nucleotides are TGTGCCAGCAGCTTACAGGGCCAAAAGCCCCAGCATTTT. Protein product: CASSLQGQKPQHF.

The chain combines TRBV12-3 or TRBV12-4 with TRBJ2-3; TRBD2 matches at 8 bases. This CDR3 has 14 residues. V shed 7 bases and J 4 bases; nucleotides not matched to a gene: 7. In DNA form, the CDR3 reads TGTGCCAGCACTCAAGCGGGAGCAGCAGATACGCAGTATTTT. Translated, it gives CASTQAGAADTQYF.

This clonotype was picked up a small number of times. V usage is TRBV19 and J usage is TRBJ2-5; 14 positions agree with TRBD2. The CDR3 consists of 19 residues. From germline, CDR1 is LNHDA and CDR2 SQIVND (reference sequence). Trimming removed 1 base from V and 2 bases from J; junction bases left unmatched: 9. The CDR3 here is CASSIVGLAGAAGQETQYF. CDR3 nucleotide sequence: TGTGCCAGTAGTATAGTGGGACTAGCGGGAGCTGCCGGGCAAGAGACCCAGTACTTC.

The CDR3 spells CAWRAGAIETQYF. The CDR3 DNA follows: TGTGCCTGGAGGGCGGGGGCGATCGAGACCCAGTACTTC. The chain recombines TRBV30 with TRBJ2-5; a weak D match, TRBD2 (7 bases). The CDR3 contains 13 residues. V was shortened by 3 bases and J by 5 bases, with 13 bases between the two germline ends. Per the germline V gene, CDR1 is GTSNPN and CDR2 is SVGIG (reference sequence).

Remarks on this clonotype: This may stem from a read error, because a much larger clone lies one nucleotide away. The DNA is left out, because the CDR3 cannot be placed on it with certainty; the CDR3 is given as TCRdb lists it. This CDR3 is CISVPEVGTAGNSPLHF. The chain recombines TRBV7-5 with TRBJ1-6; the table assigns TRBD1, which was not confirmed against the DNA. TRBV7-5 is designated a pseudogene. The CDR3 length equals 17 residues, ends included.

V gene TRBV27 combines with J gene TRBJ1-5, with TRBD1 matching 9 bases. Germline CDR1 and CDR2: MNHEY and SMNVEV (reference sequence). Losses at the gene ends were 4 bases for V and 7 bases for J; bases not matched to a gene: 5. CDR3 length: 14 amino acids. The CDR3 DNA follows: TGTGCCAGCAGTTCCGGGACAGGGAACCAGCCCCAGCATTTT. This translates into CASSSGTGNQPQHF.

This chain links TRBV7-9 with TRBJ2-1; TRBD2 aligns across 10 bases. The V gene end was trimmed by 8 bases and the J gene end by 9 bases; junction bases not matched to a gene: 7. Germline CDR1 SEHNR, CDR2 FQNEAQ (reference sequence). The CDR3 contains 13 residues. The CDR3 loop is CASRLAGVSEQFF. CDR3 DNA: TGTGCCAGCCGGCTAGCGGGAGTTTCTGAGCAGTTCTTC.

The chain uses TRBV10-1 and TRBJ1-5, with 7 bases identical to TRBD1. V lost 5 bases to trimming and J lost 0 bases; unmatched junction nucleotides: 7. The germline CDR1 and CDR2 sequences are WNHNN and SYGVQD (reference sequence). The CDR3 is 16 residues long. The chain's CDR3 is CASSRTGGNSNQPQHF. The CDR3 DNA is TGCGCCAGCAGTAGGACAGGTGGGAATAGCAATCAGCCCCAGCATTTT.

V and J are TRBV7-2 and TRBJ2-7; D perhaps matches TRBD2 (5 bases). Germline CDR1 and CDR2: SGHTA and FQGNSA. CDR3 length equals 13 residues. Trimming removed 3 bases at V and 4 bases at J, with 10 bases between. CDR3 in amino acids: CASSFAGQYEQYF. The CDR3 region has the DNA TGTGCCAGCAGCTTCGCGGGCCAATACGAGCAGTACTTC.

By sample share, this clonotype is large. The chain recombines TRBV28 with TRBJ2-5; D is ambiguous. Germline lookup yields CDR1 MDHEN and CDR2 SYDVKM. V dropped 5 bases and J dropped 9 bases, with 19 bases sitting between them. The CDR3 totals 14 residues. The CDR3 nucleotides read TGTGCCAGCAGTCCCCGGACCCCCCCCCTGGCCCAGTACTTC. Translating it yields CASSPRTPPLAQYF. The full variable domain, completed using reference TRBV28 and TRBJ2-5, is DVKVTQSSRYLVKRTGEKVFLECVQDMDHENMFWYRQDPGLGLRLIYFSYDVKMKEKGDIPEGYSVSREKKERFSLILESASTNQTSMYLCASSPRTPPLAQYFGPGTRLLVL.

The chain couples TRBV20-1 to TRBJ2-7, with a weak D call TRBD2 (6 bases). Trimming removed 0 bases at V and 2 bases at J, with 17 bases between. Germline lookup yields CDR1 DFQATT and CDR2 SNEGSKA (reference sequence). There are 16 residues in the CDR3. The CDR3 loop reads CSARDLGLGRTYEQYF. The CDR3 coding sequence is TGCAGTGCTAGAGATCTAGGGCTGGGGAGGACCTACGAGCAGTACTTC.

This chain uses TRBV28 with TRBJ2-2; D is perhaps TRBD1 (5 bases). Trimming took off 2 bases at V and 0 bases at J, with 16 bases between the two ends. The CDR3 length is 18 residues. Germline values: CDR1 MDHEN, CDR2 SYDVKM. CDR3 nucleotide sequence: TGTGCCAGCAGTTTAGACCGGTGGGGCCTATCGAACACCGGGGAGCTGTTTTTT. Its protein product is CASSLDRWGLSNTGELFF.

The chain has TRBV20-1 and TRBJ2-7; the D is unclear. Per germline, CDR1 DFQATT and CDR2 SNEGSKA (reference sequence). CDR3 length: 14 residues. Deletions cut 0 bases from V and 4 bases from J, with 13 bases between. CDR3 in amino acids: CSARDRKTNYEQYF. The DNA of the CDR3 is TGCAGTGCTAGAGATAGGAAAACAAATTACGAGCAGTACTTC.

This clonotype was recorded a few times. The chain joins TRBV6-2 or TRBV6-3 to TRBJ1-5; no reliable D call. CDR1 is MNHEY and CDR2 is SVGEGT in the germline V gene. This CDR3 is 11 amino acids long. V lost 6 bases and J lost 6, with 6 bases in between. The CDR3 sequence: CASSNGQPQHF. CDR3 sequence (DNA): TGTGCCAGCAGCAACGGTCAGCCCCAGCATTTT.

This clonotype occurred a few times. The chain links TRBV28 to TRBJ1-5, with 7 bases identical to TRBD1. CDR3 length: 16 residues. Germline loops: CDR1 MDHEN, CDR2 SYDVKM. V lost 5 bases and J lost 12; bases outside the gene matches: 19. This CDR3 reads CASSINLIRGQKGQHF. The DNA for the CDR3 is TGTGCCAGCAGTATAAACCTGATCCGGGGACAGAAAGGCCAGCATTTT. The full variable domain, in which reference TRBV28 and TRBJ1-5 provide the parts outside the CDR3, is DVKVTQSSRYLVKRTGEKVFLECVQDMDHENMFWYRQDPGLGLRLIYFSYDVKMKEKGDIPEGYSVSREKKERFSLILESASTNQTSMYLCASSINLIRGQKGQHFGDGTRLSIL.

This clonotype was seen a few times. The genes are TRBV2 and TRBJ2-5; 9 bases are shared with TRBD2. Trimming took 4 bases from V and 6 from J; bases not matched to a gene: 6. Germline CDR1 SNHLY, CDR2 FYNNEI. The CDR3 sequence is 14 residues long. CDR3: CASSGLAGEKTQYF. DNA for the CDR3: TGTGCCAGCAGTGGATTAGCGGGAGAAAAGACCCAGTACTTC.

The chain employs TRBV6-5 and TRBJ1-1, with a weak D call TRBD1 (5 bases). The CDR3 is 13 amino acids. The V gene's germline CDR1 is MNHEY and CDR2 SVGAGI. Trimming took 0 bases from V and 6 from J, leaving 8 bases between them. CDR3 sequence: CASSYSKTAEAFF. The CDR3 nucleotides read TGTGCCAGCAGTTACTCGAAGACAGCTGAAGCTTTCTTT.

J is TRBJ2-3 and V is TRBV2; 7 nucleotides line up with TRBD1. This CDR3 spans 14 amino acids. Germline assignment: CDR1 SNHLY and CDR2 FYNNEI. V was clipped by 7 bases and J by 4 bases; unmatched bases: 8. The DNA of the CDR3 is TGTGCCAGCACTGTGACAGGGTCTCCAGATACGCAGTATTTT. The encoded protein is CASTVTGSPDTQYF.

The CDR3 DNA sequence: TGCAGCGTCAGGGGAACCGGAAACACCATATATTTT. Its protein product is CSVRGTGNTIYF. The chain joins TRBV29-1 to TRBJ1-3; a possible D gene is TRBD1 (6 bases). V was pared by 6 bases and J by 4 bases, with 10 bases between. This CDR3 has 12 residues. Germline CDR1 SQVTM, CDR2 ANQGSEA.

DNA of the CDR3: TGTGCCACCAGCAACCCCGAGGGGGGTTGGCCGGGCTACACCTTC. As protein: CATSNPEGGWPGYTF. V gene TRBV15 combines with J gene TRBJ1-2; weak D call: TRBD1 (6 bases). The germline V gene encodes CDR1 LNHNV and CDR2 YYDKDF (reference sequence). The CDR3 contains 15 residues. Trimming stripped 4 bases from V and 8 bases from J, with 20 bases between.

The V and J genes are TRBV12-3 or TRBV12-4 and TRBJ2-5; tentative D call: TRBD2 (6 bases). Between the trimmed V and J ends, which lost 7 bases and 2 bases, there was a span of 14 bases. The CDR3 has 14 amino acids. CDR3 sequence reads: CASKTGRIQETQYF. Written as DNA, the CDR3 is TGTGCCAGCAAAACCGGGAGAATACAAGAGACCCAGTACTTC.

This clonotype was counted once. CDR3 region: CASSVSLNEQFF. In nucleotides, the CDR3 is TGTGCCAGCAGCGTAAGTCTTAATGAGCAGTTCTTC. J is TRBJ2-1 and V is TRBV9; D gene uncertain. This CDR3 is 12 amino acids long. The V gene's germline CDR1 is SGDLS and CDR2 YYNGEE. The ends were cut back, 1 base at V and 7 bases at J, with 6 bases in the middle.

V gene TRBV7-9 combines with J gene TRBJ2-5; 8 bases align to TRBD1. The V and J ends lost 3 bases and 2 bases, in that order; junction bases with no gene match: 5. This CDR3 is built from 15 residues. Germline loops: CDR1 SEHNR, CDR2 FQNEAQ (reference sequence). This CDR3 is CASSLGWDRQETQYF. The CDR3 nucleotides are TGTGCCAGCAGCTTGGGATGGGACAGGCAAGAGACCCAGTACTTC.

This clonotype was counted between two and nine times. The V gene is TRBV6-1, the J gene TRBJ1-6; 7 nucleotides match TRBD1. In germline, CDR1 is MNHNS, CDR2 SASEGT. With 7 bases clipped from V and 8 bases from J, the junction kept 17 bases outside the gene matches. The CDR3 extends over 17 amino acids. The CDR3 sequence: CASTREQGMFGDSPLHF. CDR3 bases: TGTGCCAGCACGAGGGAACAGGGGATGTTCGGGGATTCACCCCTCCACTTT.

The gene calls are TRBV2 and TRBJ2-7, with unresolved D. The CDR3 is 12 residues long. Germline V gene sequence: CDR1 SNHLY, CDR2 FYNNEI. V was clipped by 7 bases and J by 2 bases, with 9 bases between them. CDR3 DNA sequence: TGTGCCAGCACCGCGGACCCCTACGAGCAGTACTTC. Translated, it gives CASTADPYEQYF.

The chain combines TRBV5-1 with TRBJ2-2; TRBD1 matches 11 bases. The CDR3 loop spans 14 amino acids. Germline CDR1 and CDR2: SGHRS and YFSETQ. With V trimmed by 4 bases and J by 7 bases, 3 bases remained unmatched. The CDR3, as DNA: TGCGCCAGCAGCCCGGGACAGGGGGACGGGGAGCTGTTTTTT. It codes for CASSPGQGDGELFF.

V and J are TRBV7-6 and TRBJ2-3; possible D gene TRBD2, 5 bases. CDR1 is SGHVS, CDR2 FNYEAQ, per germline. CDR3 length equals 13 residues. V lost 8 bases to trimming and J lost 3 bases, with 12 bases between them. CDR3 residues: CASGGGPTDTQYF. CDR3 DNA sequence: TGTGCCAGCGGAGGCGGTCCGACAGATACGCAGTATTTT.